One and the same sample provided the 19 T cell receptor beta chains below, sequenced in a study of T cells in Graves' hyperthyroidism and ophthalmopathy (dated by TCRdb to about 2019). Receptors were amplified or captured by multiplex PCR. The sequencer listed for this sample is Illumina HiSeq 2000. The TCR beta CDR3 regions were amplified from RNA transcripts. A first-round RT-PCR of the TCR CDR3 used the HTBI primer set with the Qiagen OneStep RT-PCR kit. Using fastp at Q25 and MiXCR, TCRdb reprocessed the public reads and kept productive beta chains. All rows with the same CDR3 protein become a single entry with the most common DNA and genes. Recorded for this sample are about 410,000 distinct CDR3 sequences; roughly 14% of them occurred a single time. The ten largest clones add up to about 12% of the sample. Material for sequencing was blood. These receptors all stem from a man aged 18 to 30 with Graves' ophthalmopathy.

This clonotype was counted at least ten times. The chain has TRBV5-1 and TRBJ1-4, with D possibly TRBD1 on 5 matching bases. The CDR3 runs to 14 residues. The V end lost 4 bases, the J end lost 4 bases, and 11 bases lay between the germline ends. Per the germline V gene, CDR1 is SGHRS and CDR2 is YFSETQ. The CDR3 nucleotides read TGCGCCAGCAGCCCGGGACGGAGTAATGAAAAACTGTTTTTT. Its translation: CASSPGRSNEKLFF.

Many counts were recorded for this clonotype. V usage is TRBV24-1 and J usage is TRBJ2-3, with 9 bases lining up with TRBD2. Looked up from germline, CDR1 is KGHDR and CDR2 is SFDVKD. V shed 6 bases, J shed 5 bases, and the junction held 11 bases outside the gene matches. The CDR3 totals 16 residues. The CDR3 is CATSYGGGRAGDTQYF. As DNA, the CDR3 is TGTGCCACCAGTTACGGGGGCGGGAGGGCCGGAGATACGCAGTATTTT.

This clonotype showed up many times. This sequence joins TRBV5-1 and TRBJ2-1, with 9 bases matching TRBD2. The junction had 10 bases not matched to a gene; V was cut back by 5 bases and J by 7 bases. CDR1 and CDR2 from the germline V gene are SGHRS and YFSETQ. CDR3 size: 15 residues. The CDR3 DNA follows: TGCGCCAGCAGGACCGGGACTAGCCAGGTTAATGAGCAGTTCTTC. The encoded protein is CASRTGTSQVNEQFF.

This clonotype showed up many times. The chain employs TRBV9 and TRBJ2-7; 8 positions match TRBD1. The germline gives CDR1 SGDLS, CDR2 YYNGEE. The CDR3 has 15 residues. V lost 0 bases, J lost 1 base, and 3 bases stayed unmatched. Written as DNA, the CDR3 is TGTGCCAGCAGCGTAGGGACAGGGTCTTCCTACGAGCAGTACTTC. Translated: CASSVGTGSSYEQYF.

This clonotype has at least ten counts. The CDR3 region is CASSQEPLDTEAFF. The CDR3, as DNA: TGCGCCAGCAGCCAAGAGCCATTGGACACTGAAGCTTTCTTT. The chain employs TRBV4-1 and TRBJ1-1; D not certain. The CDR3 runs to 14 residues. Trimming removed 0 bases from V and 3 bases from J, with 8 bases in between. Germline loops: CDR1 MGHRA, CDR2 YSYEKL.

As concerns this clonotype: The conserved phenylalanine or tryptophan normally closing the CDR3 is absent here, so this likely arose from a read error. V gene TRBV12-3 or TRBV12-4 combines with J gene TRBJ1-3; no definite D call. V was clipped by 3 bases and J by 0 bases, with 9 bases between them. CDR3 length: 15 residues. In nucleotides, the CDR3 is TGTGCCAGCAGTTTTACTGTAGGCTCTGGAAACACCATATATCTT. As protein: CASSFTVGSGNTIYL.

This clonotype was picked up a small number of times. This sequence joins TRBV6-2 or TRBV6-3 and TRBJ1-2; 8 bases align to TRBD1. This CDR3 is built from 15 residues. V lost 2 bases to trimming and J lost 3 bases; unmatched junction nucleotides: 5. Germline assignment: CDR1 MNHEY and CDR2 SVGEGT. The CDR3 sequence: CASSYGNRGDYGYTF. The DNA for the CDR3 is TGTGCCAGCAGTTACGGGAACAGGGGGGACTATGGCTACACCTTC.

In this sample, this clonotype turned up many times. J is TRBJ2-6 and V is TRBV6-1; D not certain. Germline CDR1 MNHNS, CDR2 SASEGT. The CDR3 has 17 amino acids. The ends were cut back, 4 bases at V and 3 bases at J, with 16 bases in the middle. CDR3 in amino acids: CASSVGHASVGANVLTF. The CDR3 DNA follows: TGTGCCAGCAGTGTAGGGCACGCCTCGGTTGGGGCCAACGTCCTGACTTTC.

This clonotype came up many times. V gene TRBV11-2 combines with J gene TRBJ2-2; 7 bases agree with TRBD2. The CDR3 sequence is 13 residues long. From germline, CDR1 is SGHAT and CDR2 FQNNGV. The ends lost 6 bases at V and 6 bases at J; junction bases unmatched: 4. The CDR3 coding sequence is TGTGCCAGCAGGGCGGGAGAGTCCGGGGAGCTGTTTTTT. Encoded protein: CASRAGESGELFF.

This clonotype was counted many times. The chain joins TRBV7-2 to TRBJ2-1; 9 bases are a match to TRBD1. J lost 2 bases, V lost 4 bases, and 3 bases had no gene match. Germline-derived CDR1 and CDR2 are SGHTA and FQGNSA. CDR3 length: 15 amino acids. The CDR3 nucleotides are TGTGCCAGCAGCTCTAGGACAGGGGCCTACAATGAGCAGTTCTTC. Protein: CASSSRTGAYNEQFF.

This clonotype was detected many times. This chain connects TRBV7-2 to TRBJ2-7, with D perhaps matching TRBD2 (6 bases). Trimming removed 5 bases from V and 3 bases from J, with 14 bases in between. The CDR3 has 14 amino acids. Germline V gives CDR1 SGHTA, CDR2 FQGNSA. CDR3 sequence reads: CASSRPGVGYEQYF. The CDR3 region has the DNA TGTGCCAGCAGCCGCCCGGGGGTCGGCTACGAGCAGTACTTC.

A few counts support this clonotype. A much larger clone is a single base away; this may be a read error. This chain links TRBV6-2 or TRBV6-3 with TRBJ2-1; perhaps TRBD1 as D (6 bases). The V end was cut by 7 bases, the J end by 6 bases, with 22 bases between. This CDR3 has 16 amino acids. Germline CDR1 MNHEY, CDR2 SVGEGT. The CDR3 protein is CASNQAPGTHPNEQFF. As DNA, the CDR3 is TGTGCCAGCAACCAGGCTCCCGGGACACACCCCAATGAGCAGTTCTTC.

This clonotype was seen a handful of times. This rearrangement joins TRBV25-1 to TRBJ1-1; D might be TRBD1 (5 bases). CDR1 is MGHDK and CDR2 is SYGVNS in the germline V gene. This CDR3 has 14 residues. Trimming removed 6 bases from V and 1 base from J, with 12 bases in between. The CDR3 loop is CASRKAGGNTEAFF. In DNA form, the CDR3 reads TGTGCCAGCAGGAAGGCTGGGGGGAACACTGAAGCTTTCTTT. The full variable domain, rest sourced from reference TRBV25-1 and TRBJ1-1, is EADIYQTPRYLVIGTGKKITLECSQTMGHDKMYWYQQDPGMELHLIHYSYGVNSTEKGDLSSESTVSRIRTEHFPLTLESARPSHTSQYLCASRKAGGNTEAFFGQGTRLTVV.

The sample holds many counts of this clonotype. The CDR3 sequence is CASGRLAGGPVGRETQYF. In nucleotides, the CDR3 is TGTGCCAGCGGAAGACTAGCGGGGGGGCCAGTGGGGCGAGAGACCCAGTACTTC. The V call is TRBV12-3 or TRBV12-4, the J call TRBJ2-5; 14 bases are shared with TRBD2. The CDR3 contains 18 residues. The J segment lost 4 bases and the V segment lost 8 bases, leaving 15 bases of the junction unmatched.

This clonotype occurred many times. The rearrangement joins TRBV11-2 to TRBJ1-1; D uncertain. V lost 4 bases, J lost 9 bases, and 12 bases lay in between. The germline V gene encodes CDR1 SGHAT and CDR2 FQNNGV. The CDR3 totals 12 residues. CDR3 protein: CASSSEDSQAFF. The CDR3 nucleotides read TGTGCCAGCAGCTCAGAGGACTCCCAAGCTTTCTTT. Supplemented by reference TRBV11-2 and TRBJ1-1, the full variable domain reads EAGVAQSPRYKIIEKRQSVAFWCNPISGHATLYWYQQILGQGPKLLIQFQNNGVVDDSQLPKDRFSAERLKGVDSTLKIQPAKLEDSAVYLCASSSEDSQAFFGQGTRLTVV.

With respect to this clonotype: Being one base from a much bigger clone, this may be a read error. The V call is TRBV2, the J call TRBJ1-5; D is undetermined. Germline V gene lookup returns CDR1 SNHLY and CDR2 FYNNEI. The CDR3 is 13 residues long. For the CDR3, the DNA is TGTGCCAGCAGCCTGGAAGACAATCAGCCCCAGCGTTTT. It encodes CASSLEDNQPQRF. Complete variable domain (other parts from reference TRBV2 and TRBJ1-5): EPEVTQTPSHQVTQMGQEVILRCVPISNHLYFYWYRQILGQKVEFLVSFYNNEISEKSEIFDDQFSVERPDGSNFTLKIRSTKLEDSAMYFCASSLEDNQPQRFGDGTRLSIL.

The J gene is TRBJ2-1, the V gene TRBV7-9; possible D gene TRBD1, 6 bases. Germline V gene data show CDR1 as SEHNR and CDR2 as FQNEAQ (reference sequence). V shed 5 bases and J shed 5 bases, with 19 bases lying between them. CDR3 length equals 16 residues. DNA of the CDR3: TGTGCCAGCAGCCCTGACGCCGGGACAAATCACAATGAGCAGTTCTTC. Translating gives CASSPDAGTNHNEQFF.

This clonotype was recorded at least ten times. The rearrangement uses TRBV11-2 and TRBJ1-3; 9 positions match TRBD1. The CDR3 runs to 16 residues. Germline CDR1 SGHAT, CDR2 FQNNGV. Germline trimming cut 3 bases from V and 4 bases from J; bases unmatched to any gene: 7. The chain's CDR3 is CASSFTGTGKGNTIYF. The CDR3 DNA is TGTGCCAGCAGCTTTACCGGGACAGGGAAAGGAAACACCATATATTTT.

V is TRBV4-2 and J is TRBJ1-5; 9 positions match TRBD1. Germline V gene data show CDR1 as LGHNA and CDR2 as YNFKEQ. The CDR3 consists of 17 residues. J lost 5 bases, V lost 2 bases, and 10 bases had no gene match. CDR3 residues: CASSQQTGGTFYQPQHF. The CDR3 DNA reads as TGTGCCAGCAGCCAACAAACAGGGGGCACGTTCTATCAGCCCCAGCATTTT.